Listed here are 18 T cell receptor beta chains from one sample, sequenced in a study of CD8 T cells in Susac syndrome. A quantity of about 0.5 to 1 ug RNA underwent reverse transcription using random hexamers. TCRdb used MiXCR to reprocess the immunoSEQ multiplex PCR reads, holding one entry per CDR3 protein. Among approximately 190,000 distinct CDR3 sequences listed, approximately 96% were seen once. Sample: CD4+ T cells from PBMCs. The receptors were sampled from a human donor with Susac syndrome.

The chain employs TRBV12-3 or TRBV12-4 and TRBJ1-3; D not certain. CDR3 length: 13 residues. Trimming pared 4 bases from V and 4 bases from J, leaving 8 bases between. The CDR3 is CASSYPAGNTIYF. The CDR3 DNA reads TGTGCCAGCAGTTACCCTGCGGGAAACACCATATATTTT.

The V call is TRBV27, the J call TRBJ2-3; D is unclear. V was cut by 2 bases and J by 4 bases, with 7 bases left in between. The CDR3 loop spans 13 amino acids. Germline V CDR1 and CDR2: MNHEY, SMNVEV (reference sequence). The CDR3 here is CASSLIGPDTQYF. The DNA for the CDR3 is TGTGCCAGCAGTTTAATTGGACCAGATACGCAGTATTTT.

V usage is TRBV7-3 and J usage is TRBJ2-2; TRBD2 matches 8 bases. Germline CDR1 and CDR2: SGHTA and FQGTGA. This CDR3 has 15 amino acids. The V segment lost 4 bases and the J segment 3 bases; nucleotides outside the gene matches: 4. The CDR3 here is CASSYSGTDTGELFF. CDR3 sequence (DNA): TGTGCCAGCAGCTATAGCGGGACGGACACCGGGGAGCTGTTTTTT. The variable domain in full, with the rest retrieved from reference TRBV7-3 and TRBJ2-2, is GAGVSQTPSNKVTEKGKYVELRCDPISGHTALYWYRQSLGQGPEFLIYFQGTGAADDSGLPNDRFFAVRPEGSVSTLKIQRTERGDSAVYLCASSYSGTDTGELFFGEGSRLTVL.

The V gene is TRBV29-1, the J gene TRBJ1-5; 8 bases align to TRBD1. Per the germline V gene, CDR1 is SQVTM and CDR2 is ANQGSEA. V lost 6 bases and J lost 4; bases outside the gene matches: 8. This CDR3 spans 14 amino acids. The CDR3 loop is CSVGGQGGNQPQHF. CDR3 DNA sequence: TGCAGCGTAGGTGGACAGGGCGGGAATCAGCCCCAGCATTTT.

This clonotype has only one observation. This chain links TRBV9 with TRBJ1-1; unclear D gene. Trimming took off 1 base at V and 2 bases at J, with 6 bases between the two ends. CDR1 is SGDLS, CDR2 YYNGEE, per germline. CDR3 length: 13 residues. The CDR3 reads CASSVQINTEAFF. In nucleotides, the CDR3 is TGTGCCAGCAGCGTACAGATTAACACTGAAGCTTTCTTT. The variable domain in full, with the rest retrieved from reference TRBV9 and TRBJ1-1, is DSGVTQTPKHLITATGQRVTLRCSPRSGDLSVYWYQQSLDQGLQFLIQYYNGEERAKGNILERFSAQQFPDLHSELNLSSLELGDSALYFCASSVQINTEAFFGQGTRLTVV.

The CDR3 here is CASGTETSREQYF. The CDR3 DNA reads as TGTGCCAGCGGAACCGAGACATCTCGCGAGCAGTACTTC. The chain recombines TRBV12-3 or TRBV12-4 with TRBJ2-7; D not resolved. This CDR3 spans 13 amino acids. V lost 8 bases, J lost 6 bases, and 17 bases lay in between.

The chain has TRBV30 and TRBJ2-7; D is uncertain. The CDR3 is 13 amino acids. The germline V gene has CDR1 GTSNPN and CDR2 SVGIG (reference sequence). Deletions cut 4 bases from V and 0 bases from J, with 10 bases between. CDR3 in amino acids: CAWTRWGSYEQYF. The CDR3 bases are TGTGCCTGGACGCGGTGGGGCTCCTACGAGCAGTACTTC.

J is TRBJ2-7 and V is TRBV20-1, with 10 bases aligning to TRBD2. The germline CDR1 and CDR2 sequences are DFQATT and SNEGSKA (reference sequence). CDR3 size: 12 residues. Trimming at V came to 1 base and at J to 12 bases, leaving 6 bases not matched to a gene. The CDR3 DNA is TGCAGTGCTAGAGGAGCGGGAGGGTTACGGTACTTC. Translation: CSARGAGGLRYF.

V and J are TRBV6-2 or TRBV6-3 and TRBJ2-1; D is undetermined. Trimming left V 4 bases short and J 8 bases short, with 6 bases between. CDR3 length equals 11 residues. The V gene's germline CDR1 is MNHEY and CDR2 SVGEGT. The CDR3 region has the DNA TGTGCCAGCAGTTCTATCGATGAGCAGTTCTTC. The encoded protein is CASSSIDEQFF.

CDR3 residues: CAWRNAGQRENQPQHF. For the CDR3, the DNA is TGTGCCTGGAGAAACGCGGGACAGAGGGAAAATCAGCCCCAGCATTTT. The V and J genes are TRBV30 and TRBJ1-5; 7 bases align to TRBD1. This CDR3 is 16 amino acids long. V trimming: 3 bases; J trimming: 4 bases; junction bases outside the gene matches: 12. Germline V gene data show CDR1 as GTSNPN and CDR2 as SVGIG (reference sequence).

The chain couples TRBV20-1 to TRBJ1-5; D possibly corresponds to TRBD1 (5 bases). V shed 5 bases and J shed 9 bases, with 23 bases lying between them. This CDR3 is 15 amino acids long. The germline V gene encodes CDR1 DFQATT and CDR2 SNEGSKA (reference sequence). The CDR3 loop reads CSAAHATGAGLPQHF. For the CDR3, the DNA is TGCAGTGCTGCTCATGCTACAGGTGCCGGGTTGCCCCAGCATTTT.

The chain links TRBV30 to TRBJ1-6, with D possibly being TRBD1 (5 bases). V dropped 5 bases and J dropped 14 bases, with 16 bases sitting between them. CDR3 length equals 12 residues. Germline V gene sequence: CDR1 GTSNPN, CDR2 SVGIG (reference sequence). The CDR3 DNA is TGTGCCTGGTCGGGACCCATGTTGGCCCTCCACTTT. It is translated as CAWSGPMLALHF.

The V call is TRBV3-1, the J call TRBJ2-7; the D is unclear. This CDR3 comprises 12 residues. The germline V and J ends were trimmed by 1 base and 7 bases, with 8 bases remaining between them. CDR1 is LGHDT and CDR2 is YNNKEL in the germline V gene (reference sequence). CDR3 region: CASSQGFVEQYF. CDR3 nucleotides: TGTGCCAGCAGCCAAGGATTCGTAGAGCAGTACTTC.

The V and J genes are TRBV3-1 and TRBJ1-2; D not certain. Trimming left V 0 bases short and J 7 bases short, with 18 bases between. The CDR3 is 16 amino acids. Germline CDR1 reads LGHDT; CDR2 reads YNNKEL (reference sequence). The CDR3 region has the DNA TGTGCCAGCAGCCAAGATGGCAGAGGACCGGGAGGTGGCTACACCTTC. The encoded protein is CASSQDGRGPGGGYTF.

This chain links TRBV20-1 with TRBJ2-1; D may be TRBD2 (6 bases). The CDR3 runs to 14 residues. Germline CDR1 reads DFQATT; CDR2 reads SNEGSKA (reference sequence). Trimming stripped 2 bases from V and 4 bases from J, with 12 bases between. CDR3 nucleotide sequence: TGCAGTGCTAGAACCCACGGGGGATACAATGAGCAGTTCTTC. This encodes CSARTHGGYNEQFF.

The gene calls are TRBV3-1 and TRBJ2-5, with D unclear. This CDR3 is built from 15 residues. Trimming removed 2 bases from V and 3 bases from J, with 13 bases in between. The germline V gene encodes CDR1 LGHDT and CDR2 YNNKEL (reference sequence). The CDR3 region is CASSQPLLREETQYF. The DNA for the CDR3 is TGTGCCAGCAGCCAACCCTTGCTTAGAGAAGAGACCCAGTACTTC.

The chain combines TRBV7-2 with TRBJ1-2; TRBD1 might be the D (5 bases). The V gene's germline CDR1 is SGHTA and CDR2 FQGNSA. This CDR3 comprises 15 residues. Trimming shortened V by 1 base and J by 8 bases, and 17 bases separated the two germline ends. The CDR3 protein is CASSLDSVGEGGYTF. The CDR3 nucleotides are TGTGCCAGCAGCTTAGACTCTGTAGGGGAAGGGGGCTACACCTTC. The whole variable domain, remainder taken from reference TRBV7-2 and TRBJ1-2, is GAGVSQSPSNKVTEKGKDVELRCDPISGHTALYWYRQSLGQGLEFLIYFQGNSAPDKSGLPSDRFSAERTGGSVSTLTIQRTQQEDSAVYLCASSLDSVGEGGYTFGSGTRLTVV.

J is TRBJ2-1 and V is TRBV19, with 7 bases identical to TRBD1. The CDR3 spans 15 residues. V shed 0 bases and J 9 bases; nucleotides not matched to a gene: 8. CDR1 is LNHDA, CDR2 SQIVND, per germline (reference sequence). The CDR3 protein is CASSIDPTGPREQFF. The CDR3 DNA sequence: TGTGCCAGTAGTATAGATCCGACAGGGCCCCGTGAGCAGTTCTTC.